This T cell receptor beta chain is drawn from a study of blood T cell repertoires in COVID-19. This CDR3 comprises 15 residues. The J segment lost 1 base and the V segment lost 4 bases, leaving 6 bases of the junction unmatched. The germline CDR1 and CDR2 sequences are MGHDK and SYGVNS. In the authors' workflow: Estimation of nucleated cell counts was performed using reference gene primer amplification. TCRdb's copy holds only in-frame clones and misses some; the assay was immunoSEQ multiplex PCR. That table gives V, J and clone size, and the DNA gave D and trimming. The data hold 320,000 or so clones, with roughly 85% observed a single time.

Sequencing input: PBMCs or T cells enriched from blood (not recorded which). The genes are TRBV25-1 and TRBJ1-2; 7 nucleotides agree with TRBD1. The clonotype originates from a woman aged 30 to 39 who had been exposed to COVID-19. CDR3 in DNA: TGTGCCAGCAGTGGACAGGGACCCCTTAACTATGGCTACACCTTC. This gives the protein CASSGQGPLNYGYTF.